Reported below is one TCR beta chain. The antigen it binds to is not known. Base-call qualities are not available, and no considerably larger clone is one nucleotide away. The CDR3 contains 13 residues, cysteine and phenylalanine counted. The sequence is cut down to CDR3 DNA, 39 bases in frame from base 1. The germline V gene provides CDR1 SNHLY and CDR2 FYNNEI. Relative to germline, V is missing 8 bases and J is missing 3 bases, with 4 bases of the junction outside any gene match. The record originates from a study of T cells in tuberculosis (dated by TCRdb to between 2017 and 2018). Regarding the complete study: The study combined CD1B tetramers and high-throughput TCR immunosequencing to characterize T cells specific for the mycobacterial lipid antigen glucose monomycolate (GMM). IGRA-negative adolescents, IGRA-positive adolescents with latent tuberculosis and adults with active tuberculosis, about nine per group, were compared in a South African clinical cohort. PBMC from patients with active tuberculosis were archived either before the start of standard anti-tuberculosis treatment or within 7 days of starting that treatment. Study-wide conclusions, independent of this receptor: Clinical samples were selected based on the availability of cryopreserved specimens, with adults included as active tuberculosis cases and adolescents included as controls. The smaller NN-distances in active tuberculosis patients were driven in part by shorter CDR3-alpha lengths, while the difference seen for TCR-beta was not statistically significant. Active tuberculosis TCR-alpha repertoires showed smaller mean NN-distances to GMM-specific TCRs than IGRA-negative controls, suggesting clonal expansion of these TCRs. A classifier using the diverse GMM-specific repertoire reached 87% accuracy (AUROC about 0.91), compared with about 63% accuracy using GEM motif frequencies.

TCR libraries were generated with the immunoSEQ multiplex PCR assay, using TCR-beta and/or TCR-alpha/delta assays for each sample. The Illumina high-throughput platform was used to sequence the amplified TCR libraries. On the study's bioinformatics: Clustering and dimensionality reduction relied on pairwise TCRdist distances among GMM-specific receptors from T cells that were either sorted ex vivo or expanded in vitro. Each clinical repertoire was assigned a mean NN-distance score, defined as the average TCRdist to the nearest 10% of tetramer-positive reference sequences. GEM TCR motif frequency was calculated as the fraction of unique TCRs that matched known GEM sequences in V/J usage and CDR3 length. Active tuberculosis was classified by linear discriminant analysis with leave-one-out cross-validation, implemented in scikit-learn. TCRdb retrieved this table from immuneACCESS and kept in-frame rearrangements only. Not all clones are present; in checked studies, unresolved V genes account for under half, and no reason is known for the remainder. V and J calls and clone size follow that table, whereas D and trimming were derived from the DNA. This sample comprises roughly 34,000 clones, 70% to 90% of them detected only once. 5% to 6% of the sample belongs to the ten largest clones.

The time point label, read with the paper, signifies: new active TB diagnosis, blood taken before or within 7 days of starting treatment. Patients with active tuberculosis were defined as newly diagnosed, HIV-seronegative South African adults aged 18 years or older. Confirmation of active tuberculosis was based on positive sputum smear microscopy and/or a positive M. tuberculosis culture. Unsorted cryopreserved PBMC were immunosequenced, covering on average approximately 96,000 T cells per clinical donor. In this chain, TRBV2 is recombined with TRBJ1-2, with TRBD1 identical over 9 junction bases. The sequence derives from an adult with tuberculosis. Sequenced material: PBMCs, taken at tuberculosis diagnosis. The sequence in DNA is TGTGCCAGCCCGGACAGGGGTGACTATGGCTACACCTTC. Its amino acids are CASPDRGDYGYTF.